The following is a TCR beta chain sequence with its context. The sample comes from a study of blood T cell repertoires in COVID-19. Study-wide context: Samples came from the United States, Italy and Spain, spanning acute and convalescent COVID-19.

Data came from immunoSEQ multiplex PCR; TCRdb stores just in-frame clones and leaves some out. The sample shows about 320,000 clones, about 88% of them seen only once. Per the germline V gene, CDR1 is SGDLS and CDR2 is YYNGEE. The CDR3 length is 13 residues. V was cut by 1 base and J by 8 bases, with 9 bases left in between. The rearrangement links TRBV9 to TRBJ2-2, with a possible D match to TRBD2 (5 bases). Sequencing used PBMCs or T cells enriched from blood (not recorded which). This TCR derives from a man aged 55 to 69 who had recovered from COVID-19. CDR3 coding DNA: TGTGCCAGCAGCGTAACCACGGGAGGGGAGCTGTTTTTT. Translation: CASSVTTGGELFF. Variable domain in full (rest from reference TRBV9 and TRBJ2-2): DSGVTQTPKHLITATGQRVTLRCSPRSGDLSVYWYQQSLDQGLQFLIQYYNGEERAKGNILERFSAQQFPDLHSELNLSSLELGDSALYFCASSVTTGGELFFGEGSRLTVL.